These 28 T cell receptor beta chains share one sample of origin, sequenced in a study of T-cell reconstitution after alpha-beta-depleted transplantation in children. A TCRbeta library incorporating unique molecular identifiers was prepared. TCRdb redid the calling of the PCR reads with MiXCR, one entry per CDR3 protein. The sample lists some 310,000 distinct CDR3 sequences, approximately 23% occurring once. This sample comprised PBMCs, mostly from graft donor cells, obtained 180 days after TCRalphabeta/CD19-depleted stem cell transplant. These receptors were taken from a male patient younger than 18 who had a stem cell transplant for acute lymphoblastic leukemia, so the T cells may come from the graft donor.

This chain joins TRBV6-1 and TRBJ2-3; maybe TRBD1 (5 bases). The CDR3 runs to 11 residues. The V and J ends lost 6 bases and 4 bases respectively, with 5 bases between them. Germline V CDR1 and CDR2: MNHNS, SASEGT. The CDR3 DNA follows: TGTGCCAGCAGGGGGCCAGATACGCAGTATTTT. This sequence encodes CASRGPDTQYF.

The V gene is TRBV5-1, the J gene TRBJ2-5, with 9 nucleotides matching TRBD2. The V gene end was trimmed by 2 bases and the J gene end by 5 bases; junction bases not matched to a gene: 10. This CDR3 has 16 residues. The germline CDR1 and CDR2 sequences are SGHRS and YFSETQ. The CDR3 nucleotides read TGCGCCAGCAGCTTTATGTTAGCGGGAGATCAGGAGACCCAGTACTTC. Translation gives CASSFMLAGDQETQYF.

This clonotype has only a few counts. The rearrangement links TRBV10-3 to TRBJ1-1, with D hard to call. From germline, CDR1 is ENHRY and CDR2 SYGVKD. The V end lost 8 bases, the J end lost 0 bases, and 10 bases lay between the germline ends. The CDR3 contains 13 residues. CDR3 sequence reads: CAIGAGLNTEAFF. The CDR3 DNA reads TGTGCCATCGGAGCGGGCTTGAACACTGAAGCTTTCTTT.

The genes are TRBV7-6 and TRBJ2-7; D is uncertain. Germline CDR1 is SGHVS and CDR2 is FNYEAQ. The CDR3 totals 16 residues. V gave up 3 bases and J gave up 1 base, with 16 bases separating them. The chain's CDR3 is CASSLDPGTRSYEQYF. For the CDR3, the DNA is TGTGCCAGCAGCTTGGACCCCGGTACGCGATCCTACGAGCAGTACTTC. The whole variable domain, remainder taken from reference TRBV7-6 and TRBJ2-7, is GAGVSQSPRYKVTKRGQDVALRCDPISGHVSLYWYRQALGQGPEFLTYFNYEAQQDKSGLPNDRFSAERPEGSISTLTIQRTEQRDSAMYRCASSLDPGTRSYEQYFGPGTRLTVT.

The chain links TRBV20-1 to TRBJ2-1, with a weak D call TRBD2 (7 bases). CDR1 and CDR2 (germline): DFQATT, SNEGSKA (reference sequence). Trimming removed 4 bases at V and 9 bases at J, with 28 bases between. CDR3 length: 17 residues. The CDR3 loop reads CSATAPGASGTYAEQFF. For the CDR3, the DNA is TGCAGTGCTACGGCTCCGGGGGCTAGCGGTACTTATGCTGAGCAGTTCTTC.

This clonotype was found a few times. The chain recombines TRBV7-2 with TRBJ2-2, with D uncertain. Trimming removed 3 bases at V and 3 bases at J, with 8 bases between. The CDR3 runs to 14 residues. Germline V CDR1 and CDR2: SGHTA, FQGNSA. This chain's CDR3 is CASSFGYHTGELFF. CDR3 in DNA: TGTGCCAGCAGCTTCGGATATCACACCGGGGAGCTGTTTTTT.

This sequence joins TRBV20-1 and TRBJ2-7; D gene unclear. Germline V gives CDR1 DFQATT, CDR2 SNEGSKA (reference sequence). Trimming took off 1 base at V and 3 bases at J, with 7 bases between the two ends. The CDR3 length is 12 residues. CDR3 coding DNA: TGCAGTGCTAGAGCAGCCCTCTACGAGCAGTACTTC. This sequence encodes CSARAALYEQYF.

This rearrangement joins TRBV6-1 to TRBJ2-7, with a tentative D call TRBD2 (6 bases). The germline CDR1 and CDR2 sequences are MNHNS and SASEGT. V was trimmed by 6 bases and J by 2 bases, leaving 8 bases between them. The length of the CDR3 is 12 residues. The CDR3 bases are TGTGCCAGCAGCTGGACTACCTACGAGCAGTACTTC. It is translated as CASSWTTYEQYF.

This clonotype was observed at least ten times. The chain uses TRBV6-5 and TRBJ2-7; possibly TRBD1 for D (5 bases). CDR1 and CDR2 (germline): MNHEY, SVGAGI. The CDR3 spans 14 residues. V was cut by 0 bases and J by 9 bases, with 15 bases left in between. CDR3 coding DNA: TGTGCCAGCAGTTACTCGAAGGTGCAGGGCGCGCAGTACTTC. Translation: CASSYSKVQGAQYF.

This rearrangement joins TRBV2 to TRBJ2-4, with D unresolved. This CDR3 region has 17 residues. V was clipped by 11 bases and J by 0 bases, with 23 bases between them. Looked up from germline, CDR1 is SNHLY and CDR2 is FYNNEI. The CDR3 region is CAGGPGFINVAKNIQYF. The CDR3 DNA follows: TGTGCCGGCGGACCAGGCTTTATTAATGTAGCCAAAAACATTCAGTACTTC.

This clonotype was found many times. The CDR3 spells CASSLWGVTGELFF. The CDR3 DNA is TGTGCCAGCAGTTTATGGGGGGTCACCGGGGAGCTGTTTTTT. The chain couples TRBV27 to TRBJ2-2; possibly TRBD2 for D (6 bases). The CDR3 consists of 14 residues. V dropped 1 base and J dropped 4 bases, with 7 bases sitting between them. CDR1 is MNHEY and CDR2 is SMNVEV in the germline V gene (reference sequence).

In this sample, this clonotype turned up a few times. The chain joins TRBV7-9 to TRBJ2-7; D uncertain. This CDR3 contains 13 residues. Germline V gene sequence: CDR1 SEHNR, CDR2 FQNEAQ (reference sequence). Between the trimmed V and J ends, which lost 10 bases and 3 bases, there was a span of 16 bases. This CDR3 is CATSVQLSYEQYF. CDR3 nucleotide sequence: TGTGCCACAAGCGTGCAGCTTAGCTACGAGCAGTACTTC. The entire variable domain, with the rest obtained from reference TRBV7-9 and TRBJ2-7, is as follows: DTGVSQNPRHKITKRGQNVTFRCDPISEHNRLYWYRQTLGQGPEFLTYFQNEAQLEKSRLLSDRFSAERPKGSFSTLEIQRTEQGDSAMYLCATSVQLSYEQYFGPGTRLTVT.

This clonotype was recorded a few times. This rearrangement joins TRBV18 to TRBJ1-4; the D gene is possibly TRBD1 (6 bases). The CDR3 loop spans 19 amino acids. V lost 1 base, J lost 3 bases, and 21 bases lay in between. The germline CDR1 and CDR2 sequences are KGHSH and LQKENI. DNA for the CDR3: TGTGCCAGCTCACCACAAGGTGCGACAGGAGGAAGGGCTAATGAAAAACTGTTTTTT. Translating it yields CASSPQGATGGRANEKLFF.

The CDR3 region is CASSINSGRWDEQYF. CDR3 bases: TGTGCCAGCAGCATAAATAGCGGGAGGTGGGACGAGCAGTACTTC. The genes are TRBV11-2 and TRBJ2-7, with 10 bases aligning to TRBD2. The CDR3 is made up of 15 amino acids. The junction had 9 bases not matched to a gene; V was cut back by 5 bases and J by 5 bases. Germline assignment: CDR1 SGHAT and CDR2 FQNNGV.

This clonotype came up a few times. The rearrangement joins TRBV12-3 or TRBV12-4 to TRBJ1-3; 9 bases are shared with TRBD1. J was trimmed by 2 bases and V by 4 bases; bases with no gene match: 3. CDR3 size: 15 residues. CDR3 in DNA: TGTGCCAGCAGTTCCCGACAGGGGGCTGGAAACACCATATATTTT. Translating gives CASSSRQGAGNTIYF.

The chain joins TRBV13 to TRBJ2-7; 11 bases fit TRBD2. CDR3 size: 19 residues. CDR1 and CDR2 from the germline V gene are PRHDT and FYEKMQ (reference sequence). The V and J ends lost 1 base and 3 bases, in that order; junction bases with no gene match: 14. CDR3 protein: CASSLVGDLSGRADYEQYF. The CDR3, as DNA: TGTGCCAGCAGCTTAGTTGGGGATCTTAGCGGGAGGGCCGACTACGAGCAGTACTTC.

This clonotype was recorded a few times. V usage is TRBV18 and J usage is TRBJ2-3; possible D gene TRBD1, 5 bases. This CDR3 has 14 amino acids. The germline V gene has CDR1 KGHSH and CDR2 LQKENI. Trimming cost V 3 bases and J 5 bases, with 12 bases left between them. In DNA form, the CDR3 reads TGTGCCAGCTCACCCCCAGGGCAGAGAGATACGCAGTATTTT. Translated: CASSPPGQRDTQYF.

In this sample, this clonotype turned up a few times. The chain recombines TRBV5-1 with TRBJ2-7, with 11 bases aligning to TRBD1. The germline CDR1 and CDR2 sequences are SGHRS and YFSETQ. Trimming at V came to 4 bases and at J to 6 bases, leaving 9 bases not matched to a gene. There are 15 residues in the CDR3. The CDR3 loop is CASSLGQGAIFEQYF. The CDR3 region has the DNA TGCGCCAGCAGCCTAGGACAGGGGGCAATCTTCGAGCAGTACTTC. Together with reference TRBV5-1 and TRBJ2-7, the CDR3 gives the full variable domain: KAGVTQTPRYLIKTRGQQVTLSCSPISGHRSVSWYQQTPGQGLQFLFEYFSETQRNKGNFPGRFSGRQFSNSRSEMNVSTLELGDSALYLCASSLGQGAIFEQYFGPGTRLTVT.

The chain is built from TRBV3-1 and TRBJ2-1; D is perhaps TRBD2 (6 bases). The CDR3 runs 15 residues. CDR1 and CDR2 from the germline V gene are LGHDT and YNNKEL (reference sequence). V was pared by 0 bases and J by 7 bases, with 13 bases between. The CDR3 bases are TGTGCCAGCAGCCAAGATAGGAGGGGTTTGAATGAGCAGTTCTTC. This gives the protein CASSQDRRGLNEQFF.

A few counts support this clonotype. CDR3 nucleotide sequence: TGTGCCAGCAGCTTGGTAATCATAAGCACAGATACGCAGTATTTT. Its translation: CASSLVIISTDTQYF. The chain recombines TRBV5-5 with TRBJ2-3, with D uncertain. Germline assignment: CDR1 SGHKS and CDR2 YYEKEE (reference sequence). The CDR3 extends over 15 amino acids. V was shortened by 0 bases and J by 0 bases, with 8 bases between the two germline ends.

This clonotype has ten or more counts. The gene calls are TRBV5-1 and TRBJ2-3; D may be TRBD1 (5 bases). Looked up from germline, CDR1 is SGHRS and CDR2 is YFSETQ. The CDR3 has 14 amino acids. Between the trimmed V and J ends, which lost 0 bases and 10 bases, there was a span of 15 bases. The CDR3 DNA follows: TGCGCCAGCAGCTTGGAGGGGTCTATAAATTCGCAGTATTTT. Translated, it gives CASSLEGSINSQYF.

This clonotype was found a few times. The chain joins TRBV7-2 to TRBJ2-5, with 7 bases aligning to TRBD2. With 3 bases clipped from V and 5 bases from J, the junction kept 6 bases outside the gene matches. The CDR3 extends over 14 amino acids. Germline V gene sequence: CDR1 SGHTA, CDR2 FQGNSA. DNA for the CDR3: TGTGCCAGCAGCTTTCGCGGGAGTAGGGAGACCCAGTACTTC. Residues: CASSFRGSRETQYF.

The gene calls are TRBV2 and TRBJ2-1, with 10 bases fitting TRBD2. Germline trimming cut 2 bases from V and 5 bases from J; bases unmatched to any gene: 9. This CDR3 has 17 residues. The germline CDR1 and CDR2 sequences are SNHLY and FYNNEI. The CDR3 bases are TGTGCCAGCAGTGAATTTCTAGCGGGAGTCGGCGACAATGAGCAGTTCTTC. Translating it yields CASSEFLAGVGDNEQFF.

This clonotype has just a few counts. The chain couples TRBV11-2 to TRBJ2-5; TRBD2 matches at 10 bases. CDR1 and CDR2 (germline): SGHAT, FQNNGV. V lost 2 bases, J lost 13 bases, and 7 bases stayed unmatched. CDR3 size: 13 residues. Here the CDR3 DNA reads TGTGCCAGCAGCTTAATACTAGCGGGATTCCGGTACTTC. It encodes CASSLILAGFRYF.

This clonotype showed up just once. This chain joins TRBV11-2 and TRBJ2-1; 7 positions match TRBD2. The CDR3 extends over 15 amino acids. The V segment lost 5 bases and the J segment 5 bases; nucleotides outside the gene matches: 9. Germline V gene data show CDR1 as SGHAT and CDR2 as FQNNGV. The CDR3 here is CASSPRAGTNNEQFF. CDR3 DNA sequence: TGTGCCAGCAGCCCTCGAGCGGGAACGAACAATGAGCAGTTCTTC. Drawing the rest from reference TRBV11-2 and TRBJ2-1, the complete variable domain is EAGVAQSPRYKIIEKRQSVAFWCNPISGHATLYWYQQILGQGPKLLIQFQNNGVVDDSQLPKDRFSAERLKGVDSTLKIQPAKLEDSAVYLCASSPRAGTNNEQFFGPGTRLTVL.

V is TRBV6-1 and J is TRBJ2-7, with 7 nucleotides matching TRBD2. Germline CDR1 MNHNS, CDR2 SASEGT. Trimming took 6 bases from V and 3 from J; bases not matched to a gene: 8. This CDR3 is 14 amino acids long. In DNA form, the CDR3 reads TGTGCCAGCAGCCCCGGACTAGTTCGCTACGAGCAGTACTTC. Protein product: CASSPGLVRYEQYF.

This clonotype has just a few counts. This chain joins TRBV12-3 or TRBV12-4 and TRBJ2-5; no clear D gene. The ends were cut back, 5 bases at V and 2 bases at J, with 15 bases in the middle. The CDR3 runs 15 residues. The chain's CDR3 is CASSIRQVRQETQYF. As DNA, the CDR3 is TGTGCCAGCAGTATAAGGCAGGTTCGACAAGAGACCCAGTACTTC.

The gene calls are TRBV7-8 and TRBJ2-7, with D possibly matching TRBD1 (5 bases). Germline V gives CDR1 SGHVS, CDR2 FQNEAQ. The CDR3 is 15 residues long. The V end was cut by 4 bases, the J end by 6 bases, with 19 bases between. DNA for the CDR3: TGTGCCAGCAGCTCTCGAGAGGTGGGCCAGGGCGAGCAGTACTTC. It translates to CASSSREVGQGEQYF.